A single sample is the source of the 3 T cell receptor beta chains below, sequenced in a study of CD8+ T cells in alopecia areata. cDNA prepared by RNA extraction and subsequent reverse transcription served as the template for sequencing. The method was immunoSEQ multiplex PCR; TCRdb's version includes in-frame clones alone and lacks a portion of them. The sample holds under 110,000 clones, just under 60% seen once. Described treatment: oral pan-JAK inhibitor, 5-10 mg twice daily. The sequences come from CD8+ T cells sorted from blood, collected between weeks 55 and 65, from a patient treated with tofacitinib. These receptors were obtained from a human donor with alopecia areata.

This clone was seen a handful of times. The chain is built from TRBV7-9 and TRBJ2-1; TRBD2 matches at 7 bases. Germline V CDR1 and CDR2: SEHNR, FQNEAQ (reference sequence). There are 14 residues in the CDR3. V was clipped by 4 bases and J by 2 bases; unmatched bases: 2. CDR3 loop: CASSSRGAYNEQFF. The CDR3 DNA reads as TGTGCCAGCAGCTCCCGGGGGGCCTACAATGAGCAGTTCTTC.

The rearrangement uses TRBV7-9 and TRBJ1-2, with TRBD1 matching 9 bases. Germline V gives CDR1 SEHNR, CDR2 FQNEAQ (reference sequence). Trimming removed 5 bases from V and 4 bases from J; junction bases left unmatched: 8. The CDR3 spans 15 residues. For the CDR3, the DNA is TGTGCCAGCAGCGAGACAGGGGGGACTATCTATGGCTACACCTTC. Amino acid sequence: CASSETGGTIYGYTF.

CDR3 residues: CASSPGQETQYF. The DNA of the CDR3 is TGTGCCAGCAGCCCCGGACAAGAGACCCAGTACTTC. V gene TRBV7-9 combines with J gene TRBJ2-5, with D unclear. V gave up 5 bases and J gave up 2 bases, with 6 bases separating them. The CDR3 consists of 12 residues. Germline V gene sequence: CDR1 SEHNR, CDR2 FQNEAQ (reference sequence).